The clone carrying this TCR beta chain was seen a handful of times. This sample is part of a study of cytomegalovirus exposure and HLA in healthy donors. With 60 Vbeta and 13 Jbeta primers, the PCR was carried out. Method: immunoSEQ multiplex PCR; TCRdb's copy keeps in-frame clones and lacks some. Counted here are around 110,000 clones, around 10% occurring once; the ten biggest clones make up about 3%. CDR3 size: 15 residues. Trimming left V 5 bases short and J 2 bases short, with 14 bases between. CDR1 is SGHVS, CDR2 FQNEAQ, per germline. The sequence derives from a man aged 25 to 40 in good health and CMV-seronegative. Sequencing was performed on PBMCs. This chain uses TRBV7-8 with TRBJ2-3; a weak D match, TRBD1 (6 bases). The CDR3 DNA reads TGTGCCAGCAGCGGACAGCTTACTTCCACAGATACGCAGTATTTT. Protein product: CASSGQLTSTDTQYF.